The 5 T cell receptor beta chains below were found in one sample sequenced in a study of shared clonotypes between healthy human individuals. Sequenced by immunoSEQ multiplex PCR; TCRdb stores in-frame clones only, minus some. The profile shows around 1.1 million clones, around 82% of them singletons. The sample was memory CD4+ T cells from PBMCs. Specified subset: CD45RA-negative fraction. The receptors stem from a young man in good health. Some clones in this sample may be carry-over from other donors' samples.

CDR3 amino acids: CASSDRRGHTDTQYF. For the CDR3, the DNA is TGCGCCAGCAGTGATAGGCGGGGACACACAGATACGCAGTATTTT. The chain combines TRBV10-2 with TRBJ2-3; D may be TRBD1 or TRBD2 (6 bases each). Germline CDR1 is WSHSY and CDR2 is SAAADI. V was trimmed by 3 bases and J by 2 bases, leaving 12 bases between them. The CDR3 is 15 amino acids.

This clone was observed a few times. The chain couples TRBV19 to TRBJ1-2; D possibly corresponds to TRBD1 (6 bases). Trimming shortened V by 4 bases and J by 3 bases, and 9 bases separated the two germline ends. The germline gives CDR1 LNHDA, CDR2 SQIVND (reference sequence). The CDR3 contains 13 residues. CDR3 sequence (DNA): TGTGCCAGTAGTAAAACAGGGTACTATGGCTACACCTTC. This sequence encodes CASSKTGYYGYTF.

The genes are TRBV11-1 and TRBJ2-3; 10 bases align to TRBD2. The CDR3 runs to 14 residues. Germline CDR1 SGHAT, CDR2 FQDESV (reference sequence). V was clipped by 4 bases and J by 5 bases; unmatched bases: 3. CDR3 DNA: TGTGCCAGCAGCTCGGGACTAGCGAGAGATACGCAGTATTTT. Amino acid sequence: CASSSGLARDTQYF. Variable domain in full (rest from reference TRBV11-1 and TRBJ2-3): EAEVAQSPRYKITEKSQAVAFWCDPISGHATLYWYRQILGQGPELLVQFQDESVVDDSQLPKDRFSAERLKGVDSTLKIQPAELGDSAMYLCASSSGLARDTQYFGPGTRLTVL.

The chain is built from TRBV7-3 and TRBJ2-7; D uncertain. V lost 5 bases to trimming and J lost 6 bases, with 14 bases between them. The germline gives CDR1 SGHTA, CDR2 FQGTGA. The CDR3 consists of 13 residues. The CDR3 here is CASSAGPASEQYF. CDR3 nucleotide sequence: TGTGCCAGCAGCGCAGGACCCGCCTCCGAGCAGTACTTC.

About this clone itself: Given a much more abundant clone one base away, this may be a read error. This chain joins TRBV5-8 and TRBJ2-7; TRBD2 agrees at 12 bases. CDR3 length equals 16 residues. The junction had 10 bases not matched to a gene; V was cut back by 4 bases and J by 5 bases. From germline, CDR1 is SGHTS and CDR2 YDEGEE. CDR3 bases: TGTGCCAGCAGCGTCTTGACTAGCGGGAGATCCCACGAGCAGTACTTC. Translated, it gives CASSVLTSGRSHEQYF.